The clone carrying this TCR beta chain was detected many times. Antigen unknown. This record comes from a study of identical twins. Notes on the study in general: The conclusions drew on cross-sectional statistical analysis instead of tracking the same donors.

Using its own MiXCR run on the 5' RACE reads, TCRdb lists one record per CDR3 protein. The sample lists 690,000 or so distinct CDR3 sequences, about 9.4% occurring once. The CDR3 loop spans 16 amino acids. The ends lost 4 bases at V and 3 bases at J; junction bases unmatched: 9. The germline gives CDR1 SGDLS, CDR2 YYNGEE. These data were likewise used in another study, on yellow fever vaccine responses in identical twins. This second study notes: Each twin's T cell response to the vaccine was reported to look partly convergent and partly personalized.

The chain links TRBV9 to TRBJ2-1; 8 bases line up with TRBD1. The sample consisted of PBMCs. The sequence derives from a woman aged 18-30 years in good health. The CDR3 DNA reads TGTGCCAGCAGCCCCCCAGGGACAGGAAACTACAATGAGCAGTTCTTC. This sequence encodes CASSPPGTGNYNEQFF.